What follows are 20 T cell receptor beta chains derived from one specimen sequenced in a study of T cells in Graves' hyperthyroidism and ophthalmopathy. The TCR beta CDR3 regions underwent amplification using RNA transcripts as the source. The HTBI set primed first-round TCR CDR3 RT-PCR. Using its own MiXCR run on the multiplex PCR reads, TCRdb lists one record per CDR3 protein. The data hold approximately 690,000 distinct CDR3 sequences, with 13% to 15% observed a single time. The sample taken for sequencing was blood. These receptors came from a woman between 50 and 59 years old with Graves' ophthalmopathy.

This clonotype was seen a handful of times. The chain links TRBV5-4 to TRBJ1-4; D may be TRBD1 (5 bases). CDR3 length: 16 amino acids. Trimming took 3 bases from V and 5 from J, leaving 17 bases between them. Germline-derived CDR1 and CDR2 are SGHNT and YYREEE (reference sequence). CDR3 sequence (DNA): TGTGCCAGCAGCTGGAGCGGGACGGGCCTAAATGAAAAACTGTTTTTT. Translation: CASSWSGTGLNEKLFF. The entire variable domain, with the rest obtained from reference TRBV5-4 and TRBJ1-4, is as follows: ETGVTQSPTHLIKTRGQQVTLRCSSQSGHNTVSWYQQALGQGPQFIFQYYREEENGRGNFPPRFSGLQFPNYSSELNVNALELDDSALYLCASSWSGTGLNEKLFFGSGTQLSVL.

This clonotype was detected many times. The chain recombines TRBV12-3 or TRBV12-4 with TRBJ2-1; TRBD2 aligns across 9 bases. The CDR3 consists of 13 residues. Unmatched junction bases numbered 3, after V lost 8 bases and J lost 4 bases. CDR3 residues: CASLLAGYNEQFF. CDR3 bases: TGTGCCAGCCTTCTAGCGGGATACAATGAGCAGTTCTTC.

This clonotype has a count of ten or more. The V and J genes are TRBV15 and TRBJ2-5; D remains unclear. The CDR3 length is 15 residues. Germline V gene sequence: CDR1 LNHNV, CDR2 YYDKDF (reference sequence). V dropped 1 base and J dropped 1 base, with 10 bases sitting between them. CDR3: CATSRGVGIQETQYF. CDR3 coding DNA: TGTGCCACCAGCAGAGGGGTAGGGATCCAAGAGACCCAGTACTTC.

Ten or more counts support this clonotype. The genes are TRBV30 and TRBJ2-2, with a possible D match to TRBD2 (5 bases). The germline CDR1 and CDR2 sequences are GTSNPN and SVGIG (reference sequence). V lost 3 bases to trimming and J lost 7 bases, with 12 bases between them. The length of the CDR3 is 13 residues. The CDR3 bases are TGTGCCTGGAGACCTACTAGAATCGGGGAGCTGTTTTTT. The encoded protein is CAWRPTRIGELFF.

This clonotype appeared a few times. The chain joins TRBV5-6 to TRBJ1-3; D possibly corresponds to TRBD1 (6 bases). V shed 9 bases and J shed 2 bases, with 15 bases lying between them. The CDR3 consists of 14 residues. Germline V CDR1 and CDR2: SGHDT, YYEEEE. The CDR3 here is CATGGGEAGNTIYF. The CDR3 coding sequence is TGTGCCACAGGAGGGGGAGAGGCTGGAAACACCATATATTTT. Full variable domain (missing parts from reference TRBV5-6 and TRBJ1-3): DAGVTQSPTHLIKTRGQQVTLRCSPKSGHDTVSWYQQALGQGPQFIFQYYEEEERQRGNFPDRFSGHQFPNYSSELNVNALLLGDSALYLCATGGGEAGNTIYFGEGSWLTVV.

The table lists this clonotype with a few counts. The chain employs TRBV12-3 or TRBV12-4 and TRBJ2-1, with 7 positions matching TRBD2. This CDR3 spans 14 amino acids. V dropped 6 bases and J dropped 6; count of bases not matched to a gene: 8. The CDR3 here is CASRDGTIPNEQFF. In DNA, the CDR3 is TGTGCCAGCAGGGACGGGACTATCCCCAATGAGCAGTTCTTC.

This clonotype was counted at least ten times. This chain links TRBV20-1 with TRBJ2-7; 8 bases are shared with TRBD1. Per the germline V gene, CDR1 is DFQATT and CDR2 is SNEGSKA (reference sequence). V lost 4 bases to trimming and J lost 3 bases; unmatched junction nucleotides: 8. This CDR3 has 14 residues. CDR3 coding DNA: TGCAGTGCTAATCGGGACAGGTCAAACTACGAGCAGTACTTC. Its translation is CSANRDRSNYEQYF.

This clonotype was recorded at least ten times. This sequence joins TRBV4-3 and TRBJ2-3; maybe TRBD2 (5 bases). CDR3 length equals 16 residues. V lost 0 bases, J lost 1 base, and 11 bases lay in between. The germline CDR1 and CDR2 sequences are LGHNA and YSLEER. The CDR3 is CASSQEPSTRTDTQYF. The CDR3 DNA reads TGCGCCAGCAGCCAAGAACCTAGCACCCGCACAGATACGCAGTATTTT.

This clonotype was seen ten or more times. The chain is built from TRBV28 and TRBJ1-1, with D possibly matching TRBD1 (5 bases). The CDR3 sequence is 22 residues long. Per the germline V gene, CDR1 is MDHEN and CDR2 is SYDVKM. V gave up 1 base and J gave up 4 bases, with 34 bases separating them. This CDR3 is CASSLFLRAGAKVRVGATEAFF. CDR3 DNA: TGTGCCAGCAGTTTATTTCTAAGGGCCGGGGCTAAAGTTAGGGTGGGCGCCACTGAAGCTTTCTTT. Full variable domain (remainder filled in from reference TRBV28 and TRBJ1-1): DVKVTQSSRYLVKRTGEKVFLECVQDMDHENMFWYRQDPGLGLRLIYFSYDVKMKEKGDIPEGYSVSREKKERFSLILESASTNQTSMYLCASSLFLRAGAKVRVGATEAFFGQGTRLTVV.

This clonotype was observed a handful of times. The CDR3 DNA is TGTGCCAGTAGTACGCGACTGGGCGGGGGCCCTGGAAACACCATATATTTT. Its protein is CASSTRLGGGPGNTIYF. This rearrangement joins TRBV19 to TRBJ1-3, with TRBD1 as a possible D gene (6 bases). This CDR3 comprises 17 residues. Trimming removed 4 bases from V and 2 bases from J, with 18 bases in between. The germline V gene has CDR1 LNHDA and CDR2 SQIVND (reference sequence).

Remarks on this clonotype: One base away lies a much larger clone, so this may be a sequencing read error. The DNA of the CDR3 is TGTGCCAGCAGTTGGGGGACAGGGTGGGACTATGGCTACACCTTC. It specifies CASSWGTGWDYGYTF. V usage is TRBV12-3 or TRBV12-4 and J usage is TRBJ1-2; 9 bases line up with TRBD1. The CDR3 is 15 residues long. The J segment lost 3 bases and the V segment lost 4 bases, leaving 6 bases of the junction unmatched.

Ten or more counts support this clonotype. The chain joins TRBV20-1 to TRBJ1-1; D not certain. V was shortened by 0 bases and J by 1 base, with 6 bases between the two germline ends. The CDR3 runs 13 residues. The germline gives CDR1 DFQATT, CDR2 SNEGSKA (reference sequence). Written as DNA, the CDR3 is TGCAGTGCTAGAGATCCAAAGAACACTGAAGCTTTCTTT. This sequence encodes CSARDPKNTEAFF.

This clonotype has a handful of counts. This chain links TRBV4-1 with TRBJ2-1; 9 bases are a match to TRBD2. The CDR3 is 16 residues long. With V trimmed by 4 bases and J by 8 bases, 12 bases remained unmatched. Germline CDR1 and CDR2: MGHRA and YSYEKL. CDR3 bases: TGCGCCAGCAGCCCGTGGGGCGGGAGGGCCTCGGATGAGCAGTTCTTC. Its translation: CASSPWGGRASDEQFF.

This clonotype was observed at least ten times. The gene calls are TRBV30 and TRBJ2-7; no clear D gene. The CDR3 runs 12 residues. With 2 bases removed from V and 1 base from J, the gap between germline ends came to 6 bases. CDR1 GTSNPN and CDR2 SVGIG come from the germline V gene (reference sequence). The CDR3 loop reads CAWSRASYEQYF. CDR3 nucleotide sequence: TGTGCCTGGAGTAGGGCGTCCTACGAGCAGTACTTC.

This clonotype was counted at least ten times. The V and J genes are TRBV11-2 and TRBJ2-7, with 13 nucleotides matching TRBD2. This CDR3 is 15 amino acids long. Germline CDR1 and CDR2: SGHAT and FQNNGV. The ends lost 5 bases at V and 4 bases at J; junction bases unmatched: 5. CDR3 region: CASSPGLAGTYEQYF. The CDR3 region has the DNA TGTGCCAGCAGCCCGGGACTAGCGGGAACATACGAGCAGTACTTC.

This clonotype was seen a few times. V usage is TRBV14 and J usage is TRBJ2-1; no clear D. The germline gives CDR1 SGHDN, CDR2 FVKESK. Deletions cut 3 bases from V and 9 bases from J, with 15 bases between. The CDR3 extends over 14 amino acids. The CDR3 nucleotides are TGTGCCAGCAGCCACAGTTCTCCATTCTCTGAGCAGTTCTTC. As protein: CASSHSSPFSEQFF. Variable domain in full (rest from reference TRBV14 and TRBJ2-1): EAGVTQFPSHSVIEKGQTVTLRCDPISGHDNLYWYRRVMGKEIKFLLHFVKESKQDESGMPNNRFLAERTGGTYSTLKVQPAELEDSGVYFCASSHSSPFSEQFFGPGTRLTVL.

This clonotype was seen repeatedly, ten times or more. The chain joins TRBV27 to TRBJ2-7; 10 bases are shared with TRBD1. V was clipped by 5 bases and J by 6 bases; unmatched bases: 10. Germline values: CDR1 MNHEY, CDR2 SMNVEV (reference sequence). The length of the CDR3 is 15 residues. CDR3 bases: TGTGCCAGCAGTCCCCGGGACAGGGGACCGTTCGAGCAGTACTTC. Its protein product is CASSPRDRGPFEQYF.

This clonotype was seen ten or more times. V gene TRBV3-2 combines with J gene TRBJ2-3. TRBV3-2 is reported as a pseudogene. This CDR3 comprises 16 residues. CDR3 nucleotides: TGTGCCAGCAGCCAAGATCTGGGTACCCCCACAGATACGCAGTATTTT. Translating gives CASSQDLGTPTDTQYF.

The V call is TRBV14, the J call TRBJ2-7; D is undetermined. The CDR3 is 15 amino acids. CDR1 SGHDN and CDR2 FVKESK come from the germline V gene. The germline V and J ends were trimmed by 3 bases and 2 bases, with 14 bases remaining between them. CDR3 nucleotide sequence: TGTGCCAGCAGCCAGAGAGACGGTCGGACCTACGAGCAGTACTTC. It translates to CASSQRDGRTYEQYF. The full variable domain, its missing parts supplied by reference TRBV14 and TRBJ2-7, is EAGVTQFPSHSVIEKGQTVTLRCDPISGHDNLYWYRRVMGKEIKFLLHFVKESKQDESGMPNNRFLAERTGGTYSTLKVQPAELEDSGVYFCASSQRDGRTYEQYFGPGTRLTVT.

This clonotype was seen repeatedly, ten times or more. The genes are TRBV28 and TRBJ2-7; 10 bases are shared with TRBD2. With V trimmed by 7 bases and J by 1 base, 7 bases remained unmatched. CDR1 is MDHEN, CDR2 SYDVKM, per germline. The CDR3 is 15 residues long. The CDR3 loop is CASKASGSLSYEQYF. As DNA, the CDR3 is TGTGCCAGCAAGGCTAGCGGGAGCCTTTCCTACGAGCAGTACTTC.